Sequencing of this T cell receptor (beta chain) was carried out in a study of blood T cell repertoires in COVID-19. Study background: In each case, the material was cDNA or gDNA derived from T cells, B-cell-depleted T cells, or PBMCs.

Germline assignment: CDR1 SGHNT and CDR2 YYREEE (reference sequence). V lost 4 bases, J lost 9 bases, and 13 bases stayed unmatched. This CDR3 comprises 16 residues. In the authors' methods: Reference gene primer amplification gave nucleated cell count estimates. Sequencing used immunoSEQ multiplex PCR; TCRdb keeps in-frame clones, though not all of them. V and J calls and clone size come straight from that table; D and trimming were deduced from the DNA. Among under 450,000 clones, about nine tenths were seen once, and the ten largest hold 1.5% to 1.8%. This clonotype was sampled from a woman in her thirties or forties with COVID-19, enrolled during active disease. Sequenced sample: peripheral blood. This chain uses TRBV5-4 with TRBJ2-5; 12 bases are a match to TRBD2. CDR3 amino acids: CASSKPSGRGQGAQYF. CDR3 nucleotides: TGTGCCAGCAGCAAGCCTAGCGGGAGGGGCCAAGGGGCCCAGTACTTC. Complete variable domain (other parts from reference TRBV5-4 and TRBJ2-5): ETGVTQSPTHLIKTRGQQVTLRCSSQSGHNTVSWYQQALGQGPQFIFQYYREEENGRGNFPPRFSGLQFPNYSSELNVNALELDDSALYLCASSKPSGRGQGAQYFGPGTRLLVL.